This TCR beta chain derives from a study of regulatory T cells in long-lasting Graves disease. Time point: newly diagnosed GD, antithyroid drugs for less than 3 months. TCR sequences were obtained from RNA taken from PBMCs. Patients came from an endocrinology department in Xi'an, China. This clonotype was detected many times. The antigen remains unidentified. Study-level results: Newly diagnosed patients had higher TCR diversity than persistent Graves' patients did.

Arm-PCR of CDR3 regions and iRepertoire HTBI primers were used to build TCR beta libraries. TCRdb re-called the multiplex PCR reads through MiXCR, storing one row per CDR3 protein. This sample has about 430,000 distinct CDR3 sequences, with over 14% found just once. The same data also went into a second study, on T cells in Graves' hyperthyroidism and ophthalmopathy.

The material sequenced was peripheral blood mononuclear cells (PBMCs), taken at new diagnosis, from a patient treated with antithyroid drugs. The sequence derives from a woman between 40 and 55 years old with Graves disease.

The CDR3 region has the DNA TGTGCCAGCAGTCTACCAGCGGGAGACTTAAACATTCAGTACTTC. Its protein product is CASSLPAGDLNIQYF. This chain connects TRBV12-3 or TRBV12-4 to TRBJ2-4, with 8 positions matching TRBD2. Trimming at V came to 5 bases and at J to 6 bases, leaving 9 bases not matched to a gene. CDR3 length: 15 residues.